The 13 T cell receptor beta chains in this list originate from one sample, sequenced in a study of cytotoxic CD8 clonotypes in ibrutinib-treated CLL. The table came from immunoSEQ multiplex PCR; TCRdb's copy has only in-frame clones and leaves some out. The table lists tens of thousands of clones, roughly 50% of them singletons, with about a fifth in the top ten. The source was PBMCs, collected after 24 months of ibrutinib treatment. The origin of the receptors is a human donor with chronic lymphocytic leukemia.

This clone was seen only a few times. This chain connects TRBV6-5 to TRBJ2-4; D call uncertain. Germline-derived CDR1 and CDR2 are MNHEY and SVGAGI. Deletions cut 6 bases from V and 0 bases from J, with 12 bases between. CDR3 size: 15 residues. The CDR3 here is CASSRRYAAKNIQYF. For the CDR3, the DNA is TGTGCCAGCAGCCGGCGGTACGCAGCCAAAAACATTCAGTACTTC.

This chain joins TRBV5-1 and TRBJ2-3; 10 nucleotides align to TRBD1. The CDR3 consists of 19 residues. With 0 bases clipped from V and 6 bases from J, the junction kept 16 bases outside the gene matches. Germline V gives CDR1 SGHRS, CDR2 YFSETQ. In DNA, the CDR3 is TGCGCCAGCAGCTTGGGGGTCCTGGGACAGGGGTTCGAAAAGGATACGCAGTATTTT. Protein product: CASSLGVLGQGFEKDTQYF.

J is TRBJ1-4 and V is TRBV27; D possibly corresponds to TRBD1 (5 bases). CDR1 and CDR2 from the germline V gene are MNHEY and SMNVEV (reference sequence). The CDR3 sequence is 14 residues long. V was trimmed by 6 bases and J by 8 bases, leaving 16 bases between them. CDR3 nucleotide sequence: TGTGCCAGCAGGCCTCAGGGACGGGAGGAAAAACTGTTTTTT. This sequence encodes CASRPQGREEKLFF.

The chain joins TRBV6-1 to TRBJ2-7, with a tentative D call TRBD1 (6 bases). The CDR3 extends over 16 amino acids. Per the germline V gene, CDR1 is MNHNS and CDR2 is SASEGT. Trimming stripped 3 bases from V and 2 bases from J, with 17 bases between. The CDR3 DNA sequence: TGTGCCAGCAGTGACGGACCAGGGGCGTATACCTACGAGCAGTACGTC. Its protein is CASSDGPGAYTYEQYV.

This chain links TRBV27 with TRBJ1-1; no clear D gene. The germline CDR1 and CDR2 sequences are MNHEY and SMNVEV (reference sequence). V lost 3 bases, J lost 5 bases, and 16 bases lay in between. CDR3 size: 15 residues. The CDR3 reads CASSFSRARGTEAFF. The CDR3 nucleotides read TGTGCCAGCAGTTTCAGTCGGGCAAGAGGGACTGAAGCTTTCTTT.

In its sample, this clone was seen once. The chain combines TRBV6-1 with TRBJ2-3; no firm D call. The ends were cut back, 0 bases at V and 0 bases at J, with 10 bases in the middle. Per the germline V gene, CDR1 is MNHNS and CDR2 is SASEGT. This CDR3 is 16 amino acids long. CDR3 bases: TGTGCCAGCAGTGAAGCGCCGGCACCTAGCACAGATACGCAGTATTTT. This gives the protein CASSEAPAPSTDTQYF.

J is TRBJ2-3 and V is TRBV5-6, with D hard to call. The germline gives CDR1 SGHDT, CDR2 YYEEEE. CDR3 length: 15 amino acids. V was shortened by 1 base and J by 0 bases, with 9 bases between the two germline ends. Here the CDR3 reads CASSLSPYSTDTQYF. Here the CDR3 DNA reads TGTGCCAGCAGCTTGTCCCCGTACAGCACAGATACGCAGTATTTT. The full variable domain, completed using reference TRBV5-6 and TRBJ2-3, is DAGVTQSPTHLIKTRGQQVTLRCSPKSGHDTVSWYQQALGQGPQFIFQYYEEEERQRGNFPDRFSGHQFPNYSSELNVNALLLGDSALYLCASSLSPYSTDTQYFGPGTRLTVL.

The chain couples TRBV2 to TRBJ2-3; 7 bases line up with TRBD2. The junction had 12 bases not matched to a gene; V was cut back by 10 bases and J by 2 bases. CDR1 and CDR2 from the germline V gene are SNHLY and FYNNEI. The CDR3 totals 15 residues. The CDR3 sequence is CATAWGGGTTDTQYF. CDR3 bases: TGTGCCACCGCATGGGGCGGGGGAACCACAGATACGCAGTATTTT.

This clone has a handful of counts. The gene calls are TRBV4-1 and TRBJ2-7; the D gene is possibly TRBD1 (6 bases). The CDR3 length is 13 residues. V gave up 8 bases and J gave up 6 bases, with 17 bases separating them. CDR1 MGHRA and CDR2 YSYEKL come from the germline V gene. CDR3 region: CASGYRVGGEQYV. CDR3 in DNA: TGCGCCAGCGGATACAGGGTTGGAGGCGAGCAGTACGTC.

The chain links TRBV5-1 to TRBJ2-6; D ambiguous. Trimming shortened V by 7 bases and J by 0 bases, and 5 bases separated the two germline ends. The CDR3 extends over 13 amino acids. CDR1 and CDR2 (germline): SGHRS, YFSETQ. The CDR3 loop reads CASRGSGANVLTF. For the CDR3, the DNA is TGCGCCAGCCGAGGCTCTGGGGCCAACGTCCTGACTTTC. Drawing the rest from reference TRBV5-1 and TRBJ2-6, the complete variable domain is KAGVTQTPRYLIKTRGQQVTLSCSPISGHRSVSWYQQTPGQGLQFLFEYFSETQRNKGNFPGRFSGRQFSNSRSEMNVSTLELGDSALYLCASRGSGANVLTFGAGSRLTVL.

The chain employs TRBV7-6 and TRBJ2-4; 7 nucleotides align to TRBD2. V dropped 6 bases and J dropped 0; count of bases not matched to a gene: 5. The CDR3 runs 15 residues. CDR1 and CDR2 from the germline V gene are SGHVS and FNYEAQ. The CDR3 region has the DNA TGTGCCAGCAGTGAGCGGGGAATAGCCAAAAACATTCAGTACTTC. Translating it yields CASSERGIAKNIQYF.

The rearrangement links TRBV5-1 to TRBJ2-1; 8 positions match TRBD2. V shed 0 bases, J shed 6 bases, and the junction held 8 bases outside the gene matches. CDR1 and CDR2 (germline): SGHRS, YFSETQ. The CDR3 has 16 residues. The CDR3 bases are TGCGCCAGCAGCTTGGAGTCGGGAGGGCCCCTCAATGAGCAGTTCTTC. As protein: CASSLESGGPLNEQFF.

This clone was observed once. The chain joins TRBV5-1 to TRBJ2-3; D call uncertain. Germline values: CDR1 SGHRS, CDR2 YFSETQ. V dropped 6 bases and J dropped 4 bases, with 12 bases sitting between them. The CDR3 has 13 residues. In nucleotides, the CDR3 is TGCGCCAGCACCAACTGGGGTCCAGATACGCAGTATTTT. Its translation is CASTNWGPDTQYF.